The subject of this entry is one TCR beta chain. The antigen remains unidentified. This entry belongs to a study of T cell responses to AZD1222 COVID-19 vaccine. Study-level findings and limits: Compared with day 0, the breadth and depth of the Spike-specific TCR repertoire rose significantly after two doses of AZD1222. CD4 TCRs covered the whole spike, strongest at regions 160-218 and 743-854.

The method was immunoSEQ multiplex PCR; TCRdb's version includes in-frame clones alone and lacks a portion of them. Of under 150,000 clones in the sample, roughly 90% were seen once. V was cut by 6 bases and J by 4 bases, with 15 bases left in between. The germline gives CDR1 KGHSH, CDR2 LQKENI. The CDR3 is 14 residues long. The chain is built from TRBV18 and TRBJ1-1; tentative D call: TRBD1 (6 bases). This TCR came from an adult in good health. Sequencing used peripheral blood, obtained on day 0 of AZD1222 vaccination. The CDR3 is CASSLQGRGTEAFF. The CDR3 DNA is TGTGCCAGCTCCCTACAGGGTAGAGGCACTGAAGCTTTCTTT.